This is a list of T cell receptor beta chains from one sample in a study of regulatory T cells in long-lasting Graves disease. TCRdb itself ran the multiplex PCR reads through MiXCR, one entry per CDR3 protein. Among 400,000 or so distinct CDR3 sequences listed, 20% to 30% were seen once. This material consisted of peripheral blood mononuclear cells (PBMCs), taken when the disease was refractory, from a patient treated with antithyroid drugs. These receptors came from a female donor with Graves disease. Each CDR3 is given with its conserved first and last residue. The D gene is left open where the match is weak. Size values are once, few and many counts, or a class for expanded clones, and some rows have none.

V	D	size	J	DNA	CDR3
TRBV20-1	TRBD2	.	TRBJ2-3	TGCAGTGCTAGAGGCCCTTTGGGACTAGCGGGACTCACAGATACGCAGTATTTT	CSARGPLGLAGLTDTQYF
TRBV4-1	.	.	TRBJ1-5	TGCGCCAGCAGCCAAGATCCAGGGCCACCCCAGCATTTT	CASSQDPGPPQHF
TRBV27	.	.	TRBJ1-2	TGTGCCAGCAGTTTAGGACAGACTAACTATGGCTACACCTTC	CASSLGQTNYGYTF
TRBV19	.	few	TRBJ2-7	TGTGCCAGTAGTATAGAACACTCTTTGCGTCGACTTCACGAGCAGTACTTC	CASSIEHSLRRLHEQYF
TRBV7-3	TRBD2	few	TRBJ2-1	TGTGCCAGCAGCTTGACTAGCGACAATGAGCAGTTCTTC	CASSLTSDNEQFF
TRBV6-5	.	.	TRBJ1-5	TGTGCCAGCAGTTACTCGAGTACGGGGGAGCCCCAGCATTTT	CASSYSSTGEPQHF
TRBV3-1	TRBD2	few	TRBJ2-4	TGTGCCAGCAGCCAAGCGGGACTAGAGAACATTCAGTACTTC	CASSQAGLENIQYF
TRBV29-1	.	.	TRBJ2-2	TGCAGCGTTGCCGAAGCTTACGGGGAGCTGTTTTTT	CSVAEAYGELFF
TRBV6-1	TRBD1	many	TRBJ1-5	TGTGCCAGCAGTGTGACAGGGCTAATGCCCCAGCATTTT	CASSVTGLMPQHF
TRBV12-3/TRBV12-4	.	.	TRBJ1-5	TGTGCCAGCAGTTTAGAGAGAAATCAGCCCCAGCATTTT	CASSLERNQPQHF
TRBV19	.	.	TRBJ1-1	TGTGCCAGTAGGGGGGGGGGAAGCCCTGAAGCTTTCTTT	CASRGGGSPEAFF
TRBV20-1	.	.	TRBJ2-5	TGCAGTGCCACCAGCGCCCAAGAGACCCAGTACTTC	CSATSAQETQYF
TRBV7-2	TRBD1	few	TRBJ2-7	TGTGCCAGCAGCGAAACTGACAGGGTCCCAGCCTACGAGCAGTACTTC	CASSETDRVPAYEQYF
TRBV10-3	.	.	TRBJ1-1	TGTGCCATCAGTGGGGGGGGGCTCGCTTTCTTT	CAISGGGLAFF
TRBV10-3	.	once	TRBJ2-1	TGTGCCATCAGTGAGGGACTCGACTACAATGAGCAGTTCTTC	CAISEGLDYNEQFF
TRBV11-2	.	.	TRBJ2-1	TGTGCCAGCAGCCCGCTGGGGACTGGGATGTACAATGAGCAGTTCTTC	CASSPLGTGMYNEQFF
TRBV24-1	TRBD2	.	TRBJ2-7	TGTGCCACCAGGGTAGTAGCGGGAGGACCCTACGAGCAGTACTTC	CATRVVAGGPYEQYF